This record looks at one TCR beta chain sequence and its context. The germline CDR1 and CDR2 sequences are ENHRY and SYGVKD. J gave up 2 bases and V 4 bases, and 1 base lay outside the gene matches. This CDR3 has 13 amino acids. The data originate from a study of blood T cell repertoires in COVID-19. Whole-study context: Samples representing acute and convalescent COVID-19 were sourced from the United States, Italy and Spain. Nucleic acid was either cDNA or gDNA, and it came from T cells, B-cell-depleted T cells, or PBMCs.

Original processing methods: Amplification of reference gene primers was used by the study to estimate nucleated cell counts. Profiling relied on immunoSEQ multiplex PCR, and the TCRdb table lists in-frame clones only, not all of them. V, J and clone size reflect that table, while D and trimming were determined from the DNA. Of approximately 210,000 clones in the sample, 75% to 90% were seen once. This sequence originates from a man aged 40-50 years with acute or convalescent COVID-19. The sample consisted of peripheral blood. This chain uses TRBV10-3 with TRBJ2-7; 8 bases line up with TRBD1. The CDR3 DNA is TGTGCCATCAGTGGGACAGGGCCCTACGAGCAGTACTTC. Its protein product is CAISGTGPYEQYF.